This TCR beta chain comes out of a study of control samples from healthy donors and cancer patients. The germline gives CDR1 SGHNT, CDR2 YYREEE (reference sequence). This CDR3 comprises 13 residues. Trimming took off 3 bases at V and 4 bases at J, with 9 bases between the two ends. The table came from immunoSEQ multiplex PCR; TCRdb's copy has only in-frame clones and leaves some out. The sample has some 98,000 clones; roughly 83% are singletons. The sample was PBMCs. This clonotype was obtained from an older man with lung cancer. V and J are TRBV5-4 and TRBJ2-3, with TRBD1 as a possible D gene (6 bases). The CDR3 DNA is TGTGCCAGCAGCTGGGGGCCACCAGATACGCAGTATTTT. As protein: CASSWGPPDTQYF.